These 2 T cell receptor beta chains originate from one sample sequenced in a study of blood T cells in healthy people across ages. PCR was performed a second time for roughly 7 to 12 cycles using a sample-barcoded 5' primer and a J-beta primer mix. TCRdb used MiXCR to reprocess the 5' RACE reads, holding one entry per CDR3 protein. The profile shows about 510,000 distinct CDR3 sequences, about 27% of them singletons. This sample also appeared in a second study, on T cells of mothers and their children.

Source material: blood. These receptors were collected from a boy aged 2 to 10 in good health.

This clonotype has only a few counts. J is TRBJ1-2 and V is TRBV6-1; possibly TRBD1 for D (5 bases). Germline V gene sequence: CDR1 MNHNS, CDR2 SASEGT. Trimming left V 10 bases short and J 5 bases short, with 11 bases between. The length of the CDR3 is 11 residues. The CDR3 is CATRQLYGYTF. For the CDR3, the DNA is TGTGCCACCCGACAGCTATATGGCTACACCTTC.

The V gene is TRBV6-5, the J gene TRBJ2-2; D call uncertain. V was cut by 8 bases and J by 6 bases, with 10 bases left in between. Germline values: CDR1 MNHEY, CDR2 SVGAGI. The CDR3 contains 12 residues. CDR3 nucleotide sequence: TGTGCCAGCGGCCGCGGCGCCGGGGAGCTGTTTTTT. Translation gives CASGRGAGELFF.